This entry is about one T cell receptor (beta chain). Original data processing: Amplification of reference gene primers was used by the study to estimate nucleated cell counts. Profiling relied on immunoSEQ multiplex PCR, and the TCRdb table lists in-frame clones only, not all of them. D and trimming were read from the DNA, whereas the V and J calls and clone size are those reported in that table. The repertoire consists of 60,000 or so clones, with approximately 80% occurring once and the leading ten covering approximately 3.5%. These data are taken from a study of blood T cell repertoires in COVID-19. On the study more broadly: Acute-phase and convalescent COVID-19 samples originated in the United States, Italy and Spain. PBMCs, B-cell-depleted T cells, or T cells provided the cDNA or gDNA that made up the material.

The sequenced sample was peripheral blood. This receptor was taken from a woman aged 80 or older with acute or convalescent COVID-19.

DNA for the CDR3: TGTGCCAGTAGTATGGGGCAGCGCCAGCCCCAGCATTTT. This translates into CASSMGQRQPQHF. J is TRBJ1-5 and V is TRBV19; tentative D call: TRBD1 (5 bases). V was shortened by 3 bases and J by 7 bases, with 10 bases between the two germline ends. The CDR3 has 13 residues. Germline V CDR1 and CDR2: LNHDA, SQIVND (reference sequence).